The clone carrying this TCR beta chain was seen a handful of times. Its antigen is currently unknown. The CDR3 runs to 14 residues. Trimming removed 1 base from V and 7 bases from J, with 13 bases in between. Germline CDR1 reads SGHTA; CDR2 reads FQGNSA. These data come from a study of blood T cells in healthy people across ages. The second PCR ran about 6 to 11 cycles with a sample-barcoded 5' primer and J-beta primers. MiXCR was run by TCRdb on the 5' RACE reads, yielding one entry per CDR3 protein. The sample holds about 1.4 million distinct CDR3 sequences, approximately 63% seen once. Study observations and caveats: Bulk PBMC profiling left naive and antigen-experienced comparisons inconclusive.

Donors were systemically healthy Caucasian individuals from Russia aged about 6 to 95 years. The rearrangement uses TRBV7-2 and TRBJ1-2; unclear D gene. This clonotype originated in a man in his late teens or twenties in good health. Sequenced material: blood. The CDR3 loop reads CASSLGGRRGGYTF. In DNA form, the CDR3 reads TGTGCCAGCAGCTTAGGTGGCCGACGGGGTGGCTACACCTTC.